The rows below give T cell receptor beta chains drawn from one sample of a study of vaccination effects on CD4 cells after COVID-19. No antigen has been assigned to these receptors. Assay used: immunoSEQ multiplex PCR; TCRdb lists only in-frame clones, some missing. The table has about 40,000 clones, more than 65% seen once. The sequenced sample was CD4+ T cells from PBMCs cultured without peptide, obtained after COVID-19 vaccination. Every receptor here comes from a human donor who received a COVID-19 vaccine. Each CDR3 is given with its conserved first and last residue. The D gene is left open where the match is weak. The listing skips clone size in some rows; elsewhere it reads once, few, many or a size class.

j_call | clone_size | d_call | cdr3_length | v_call | cdr3_nt | cdr3_aa
TRBJ1-6 | NA | TRBD1 | 14 | TRBV11-1 | TGTGCCAGCAGCAGGACAGGGGCGCTTTCACCCCTCCACTTT | CASSRTGALSPLHF
TRBJ1-1 | NA | NA | 14 | TRBV5-4 | TGTGCCAGCAGCTTGGGACAGGAGATCACTGAAGCTTTCTTT | CASSLGQEITEAFF
TRBJ2-5 | NA | TRBD2 | 17 | TRBV6-1 | TGTGCCAGCAGTGAACCCGTGATAGCGGGGTTCGAAGAGACCCAGTACTTC | CASSEPVIAGFEETQYF
TRBJ2-2 | few | NA | 15 | TRBV2 | TGTGCCAGCAGCCAGCAGGGAGATTGGCCCGGGGAGCTGTTTTTT | CASSQQGDWPGELFF
TRBJ2-2 | NA | NA | 13 | TRBV19 | TGTGCCAGTAGTAGCAGTTCGTACGGGGAGCTGTTTTTT | CASSSSSYGELFF
TRBJ1-2 | NA | TRBD1 | 15 | TRBV5-4 | TGTGCCAGCAGGATGAGTACAGGGGGTATCTATGGCTACACCTTC | CASRMSTGGIYGYTF
TRBJ1-4 | NA | TRBD1 | 15 | TRBV7-8 | TGTGCCAGCAGCACGCACCAGGGGGCTAATGAAAAACTGTTTTTT | CASSTHQGANEKLFF
TRBJ2-5 | NA | TRBD2 | 16 | TRBV25-1 | TGTGCCAGCAGTGACGGACTACTAGCGACCCAAGAGACCCAGTACTTC | CASSDGLLATQETQYF
TRBJ1-1 | NA | NA | 13 | TRBV18 | TGTGCCAGCTCATATGAAAGGGACACTGAAGCTTTCTTT | CASSYERDTEAFF
TRBJ2-5 | medium-sized | TRBD1 | 15 | TRBV7-6 | TGTGCCAGCAGCCAAACCGGGACAGGGGATATAACCCAGTACTTC | CASSQTGTGDITQYF
TRBJ2-5 | once | NA | 11 | TRBV29-1 | TGCAGCGCTGGGGGCCCGGAGACCCAGTACTTC | CSAGGPETQYF
TRBJ1-2 | NA | NA | 14 | TRBV28 | TGTGCCAGCAGTTTGGGGGCAGGGAACTATGGCTACACCTTC | CASSLGAGNYGYTF
TRBJ2-7 | NA | TRBD1 | 13 | TRBV29-1 | TGCAGCGTTGAGGGGACAGGGTCTGCCGAGCAGTACTTC | CSVEGTGSAEQYF
TRBJ1-2 | NA | NA | 13 | TRBV18 | TGTGCCAGCTCCCCTAGGGGACTCTATGGCTACACCTTC | CASSPRGLYGYTF
TRBJ2-2 | NA | NA | 15 | TRBV6-2/TRBV6-3 | TGTGCCAGCAGCCGCCGGACAGCGAACACCGGGGAGCTGTTTTTT | CASSRRTANTGELFF
TRBJ2-1 | few | NA | 14 | TRBV7-9 | TGTGCCAGCAGCTTAGTTGGCCTTTCCAATGAGCAGTTCTTC | CASSLVGLSNEQFF
TRBJ1-1 | NA | NA | 18 | TRBV4-1 | TGCGCCAGCAGCCGAGCACCCCCCCGCGGGCGCCTGGGCACTGAAGCTTTCTTT | CASSRAPPRGRLGTEAFF
TRBJ2-7 | NA | NA | 13 | TRBV25-1 | TGTGCCAGCAGGCCCACAGGCTCCTACGAGCAGTACTTC | CASRPTGSYEQYF
TRBJ1-5 | NA | NA | 13 | TRBV7-2 | TGTGCCACCTCTAGGAATAGCAATCAGCCCCAGCATTTT | CATSRNSNQPQHF
TRBJ1-2 | NA | NA | 14 | TRBV30 | TGTGCCTGGAGTGTTTCGGCAGGTCTGGTTTCGCACACCTTC | CAWSVSAGLVSHTF
TRBJ2-7 | NA | TRBD1 | 13 | TRBV19 | TGTGCCACCCAGGGACAGGGGTTCTACGAGCAGTACTTC | CATQGQGFYEQYF
TRBJ2-1 | NA | NA | 15 | TRBV6-4 | TGTGCCAGCAGTGACGCTAAGTCGGCCTACAATGAGCAGTTCTTC | CASSDAKSAYNEQFF
TRBJ1-1 | NA | NA | 13 | TRBV25-1 | TGTGCCAGCAGCCTGCCAGGAACCACTGAAGCTTTCTTT | CASSLPGTTEAFF
TRBJ2-7 | once | TRBD2 | 11 | TRBV28 | TGTGCCAGCAGGGGAGGGTACACGCAGTACTTC | CASRGGYTQYF
TRBJ2-3 | NA | NA | 15 | TRBV7-2 | TGTGCCAGCAGCTTCACTAGGAGCCGCACAGATACGCAGTATTTT | CASSFTRSRTDTQYF
TRBJ1-4 | NA | NA | 15 | TRBV19 | TGTGCCAGTAGTATAGAGCAGGGAGTTAATGAAAAACTGTTTTTT | CASSIEQGVNEKLFF
TRBJ1-4 | NA | NA | 16 | TRBV4-1 | TGCGCCAGCAGCCAACCAGGGAGGAAACCTAATGAAAAACTGTTTTTT | CASSQPGRKPNEKLFF
TRBJ2-6 | NA | NA | 15 | TRBV7-2 | TGTGCCAGCAGCTTCGGATTCTCTGGGGCCAACGTCCTGACTTTC | CASSFGFSGANVLTF
TRBJ1-6 | few | NA | 13 | TRBV27 | TGTGCCAGCAGTTTAGCAGACGCGACACCCCTCCACTTT | CASSLADATPLHF
TRBJ2-1 | NA | TRBD2 | 15 | TRBV9 | TGTGCCAGCAGCCTCAGCGGGAGCTCCTACAATGAGCAGTTCTTC | CASSLSGSSYNEQFF
TRBJ1-1 | once | TRBD1 | 15 | TRBV6-5 | TGTGCCAGCAGGCAGGGACAGGGCAGCTACACTGAAGCTTTCTTT | CASRQGQGSYTEAFF
TRBJ2-1 | NA | TRBD2 | 17 | TRBV20-1 | TGCAGTGCTAGTAGCAGGGGGACTAGCGGGAGGTGGGATGAGCAGTTCTTC | CSASSRGTSGRWDEQFF
TRBJ1-1 | NA | NA | 13 | TRBV5-1 | TGCGCCAGCAGCTTGGATGTGAACACTGAAGCTTTCTTT | CASSLDVNTEAFF
TRBJ1-4 | medium-sized | NA | 17 | TRBV7-2 | TGTGCCAGCAGCTTCTACTCGGCCGGTTCGGCTAATGAAAAACTGTTTTTT | CASSFYSAGSANEKLFF
TRBJ1-5 | NA | TRBD1 | 16 | TRBV4-1 | TGCGCCAGCAGCCCTGGGACAGGGCGCTTCAATCAGCCCCAGCATTTT | CASSPGTGRFNQPQHF
TRBJ1-5 | NA | NA | 14 | TRBV2 | TGTGCCAGCAGTCGAGAGTGGAGCAATCAGCCCCAGCATTTT | CASSREWSNQPQHF
TRBJ2-1 | NA | NA | 17 | TRBV12-2 | TGTGCAAGTCGCTTACAGAGCGGGGATACTGGTTGCAATGAGCAGTTCTTC | CASRLQSGDTGCNEQFF
TRBJ2-3 | NA | NA | 15 | TRBV18 | TGTGCCAGCTCACCACGCACCCAGTCGTCAGATACGCAGTATTTT | CASSPRTQSSDTQYF
TRBJ1-1 | NA | NA | 15 | TRBV5-4 | TGTGCCAGCAGCTTGGTGGGGGGCGGGGACACTGAAGCTTTCTTT | CASSLVGGGDTEAFF
TRBJ1-1 | NA | NA | 12 | TRBV7-9 | TGTGCCAGCAGCCGATCTGGCACTGAAGCTTTCTTT | CASSRSGTEAFF
TRBJ2-7 | few | TRBD2 | 19 | TRBV5-1 | TGCGCCAGCAGCTTAGCACTGACTAGCGGGAGGGCACCCGTCTCCGAGCAGTACTTC | CASSLALTSGRAPVSEQYF
TRBJ2-2 | NA | NA | 14 | TRBV2 | TGTGCCAGCAGGATGGACGGATACACCGGGGAGCTGTTTTTT | CASRMDGYTGELFF
TRBJ2-3 | NA | NA | 16 | TRBV15 | TGTGCCACCAGCAGAGGTTGGGGGGGCGACACAGATACGCAGTATTTT | CATSRGWGGDTDTQYF
TRBJ1-5 | NA | NA | 14 | TRBV6-6 | TGTGCCAGCACACCGGGGGGGGAGAGTCAGCCCCAGCATTTT | CASTPGGESQPQHF
TRBJ2-3 | NA | TRBD2 | 16 | TRBV6-5 | TGTGCCAGCAGTTACTCGAGCGGGAGGGGCACAGATACGCAGTATTTT | CASSYSSGRGTDTQYF
TRBJ2-6 | NA | TRBD2 | 17 | TRBV30 | TGTGCCTGGAGGGGAGGGTTTCGAATGTCTGGGGCCAACGTCCTGACTTTC | CAWRGGFRMSGANVLTF
TRBJ2-1 | NA | NA | 12 | TRBV29-1 | TGCAGCCTCAAGGACTCGACGGATGAGCAGTTCTTC | CSLKDSTDEQFF
TRBJ1-5 | NA | NA | 13 | TRBV18 | TGTGCCAGCTCACCAGGGGAGAATCAGCCCCAGCATTTT | CASSPGENQPQHF
TRBJ2-5 | NA | NA | 14 | TRBV7-7 | TGTGCCAGCAGCCCCGTCGGGTACCAAGAGACCCAGTACTTC | CASSPVGYQETQYF